These 18 T cell receptor beta chains came from one sample sequenced in a study of T cells in Graves' hyperthyroidism and ophthalmopathy. Amplification yielded TCR beta CDR3 regions, with RNA transcripts as the source. The HTBI primer set drove a first-round RT-PCR of the TCR CDR3. TCRdb re-derived calls from the multiplex PCR reads in MiXCR, one entry per CDR3 protein. Of about 640,000 distinct CDR3 sequences listed, less than 25% are singletons. The sequenced sample was blood. The receptors come from a man aged 25-45 years with Graves' ophthalmopathy.

This clonotype was seen repeatedly, ten times or more. This chain's CDR3 is CASSPPMNYGYTF. The DNA of the CDR3 is TGTGCCAGCAGTCCTCCGATGAACTATGGCTACACCTTC. J is TRBJ1-2 and V is TRBV28, with D unresolved. CDR1 and CDR2 from the germline V gene are MDHEN and SYDVKM. CDR3 length: 13 residues. Trimming left V 5 bases short and J 2 bases short, with 9 bases between.

This chain joins TRBV6-5 and TRBJ1-2; 11 bases fit TRBD1. In germline, CDR1 is MNHEY, CDR2 SVGAGI. There are 16 residues in the CDR3. After removal of 0 bases from V and 3 bases from J, the junction contained 3 bases not matched to a gene. This CDR3 is CASSYSRDRGDYGYTF. The DNA of the CDR3 is TGTGCCAGCAGTTACTCGAGGGACAGGGGGGACTATGGCTACACCTTC.

V usage is TRBV2 and J usage is TRBJ1-2; the match to TRBD1 covers 8 bases. Germline CDR1 and CDR2: SNHLY and FYNNEI. J was trimmed by 7 bases and V by 7 bases; bases with no gene match: 11. CDR3 length equals 14 residues. CDR3 in amino acids: CASKGGRGQGGYTF. The CDR3 DNA sequence: TGTGCCAGCAAAGGAGGCAGGGGGCAGGGTGGCTACACCTTC.

This clonotype was detected ten times or more. This chain links TRBV28 with TRBJ2-7; D gene uncertain. CDR3 length: 12 residues. The V gene's germline CDR1 is MDHEN and CDR2 SYDVKM. The V end lost 7 bases, the J end lost 1 base, and 8 bases lay between the germline ends. The CDR3 protein is CASISQSYEQYF. The CDR3 DNA reads TGTGCCAGCATTTCGCAATCCTACGAGCAGTACTTC.

This chain connects TRBV6-2 or TRBV6-3 to TRBJ2-7; D remains ambiguous. The CDR3 has 13 amino acids. Germline loops: CDR1 MNHEY, CDR2 SVGEGT. V lost 0 bases, J lost 9 bases, and 12 bases lay in between. The CDR3 loop reads CASSYSASGGQYF. In DNA form, the CDR3 reads TGTGCCAGCAGTTACTCTGCGTCCGGCGGGCAGTACTTC.

This clonotype was seen a handful of times. This chain's CDR3 is CASKGLFSYEQYF. CDR3 sequence (DNA): TGTGCCAGTAAAGGGCTATTCTCCTACGAGCAGTACTTC. V is TRBV6-2 or TRBV6-3 and J is TRBJ2-7; unclear D gene. The length of the CDR3 is 13 residues. Germline V gives CDR1 MNHEY, CDR2 SVGEGT. V was pared by 9 bases and J by 0 bases, with 12 bases between.

Concerning this clonotype itself: One end of the junction does not line up with germline, which may come from a read error. CDR3 DNA sequence: TGTGCCAGCAGCCCCGAGGGTTATGCGGGAGGGCCCAATGAGCAGTTCTTC. Its translation: CASSPEGYAGGPNEQFF. The chain combines TRBV5-1 with TRBJ2-1; the match to TRBD2 covers 9 bases. Germline CDR1 and CDR2: SGHRS and YFSETQ. CDR3 size: 17 residues.

This clonotype was picked up one time. The chain employs TRBV28 and TRBJ1-2; 7 nucleotides match TRBD1. The V and J ends lost 5 bases and 4 bases, in that order; junction bases with no gene match: 7. Germline lookup yields CDR1 MDHEN and CDR2 SYDVKM. The CDR3 length is 14 residues. In DNA, the CDR3 is TGTGCCAGCAGTACCCCAGACAGGGTCTATGGCTACACCTTC. Protein product: CASSTPDRVYGYTF.

V gene TRBV20-1 combines with J gene TRBJ2-3, with 7 bases that match TRBD2. V lost 6 bases and J lost 0; bases outside the gene matches: 6. Germline CDR1 DFQATT, CDR2 SNEGSKA (reference sequence). The CDR3 sequence is 14 residues long. CDR3 sequence: CSAVASGSTDTQYF. The CDR3 region has the DNA TGCAGTGCCGTGGCTAGCGGCAGCACAGATACGCAGTATTTT.

The V gene is TRBV29-1, the J gene TRBJ2-3; D tentatively fits TRBD1 or TRBD2 (5 bases each). Germline CDR1 SQVTM, CDR2 ANQGSEA. The CDR3 sequence is 14 residues long. V lost 7 bases and J lost 0, with 14 bases in between. The CDR3 DNA reads TGCAGCGCCGATGAGGGGTTTAGCACAGATACGCAGTATTTT. This gives the protein CSADEGFSTDTQYF.

CDR3 region: CASSLGGGVNYGYTF. In DNA, the CDR3 is TGTGCCAGCAGCTTGGGAGGCGGTGTAAACTATGGCTACACCTTC. V and J are TRBV13 and TRBJ1-2; D is ambiguous. The CDR3 sequence is 15 residues long. V was cut by 3 bases and J by 2 bases, with 13 bases left in between. Germline V gives CDR1 PRHDT, CDR2 FYEKMQ (reference sequence). Together with reference TRBV13 and TRBJ1-2, the CDR3 gives the full variable domain: AAGVIQSPRHLIKEKRETATLKCYPIPRHDTVYWYQQGPGQDPQFLISFYEKMQSDKGSIPDRFSAQQFSDYHSELNMSSLELGDSALYFCASSLGGGVNYGYTFGSGTRLTVV.

This clonotype has just a few counts. The chain links TRBV6-1 to TRBJ2-2; no clear D. Germline V gene lookup returns CDR1 MNHNS and CDR2 SASEGT. There are 15 residues in the CDR3. The V gene lost 8 bases and the J gene lost 0 bases, with 13 bases spanning the gap. CDR3 sequence: CASQRYNANTGELFF. CDR3 coding DNA: TGTGCCAGCCAACGTTACAACGCGAACACCGGGGAGCTGTTTTTT.

This clonotype has just one count. The chain recombines TRBV19 with TRBJ1-5; TRBD1 matches 7 bases. The CDR3 is made up of 14 amino acids. J gave up 4 bases and V 7 bases, and 7 bases lay outside the gene matches. Germline V gene data show CDR1 as LNHDA and CDR2 as SQIVND (reference sequence). In DNA form, the CDR3 reads TGTGCCAGTATGACAGGGTTTTGGAATCAGCCCCAGCATTTT. Amino acid sequence: CASMTGFWNQPQHF.

This clonotype was counted many times. V gene TRBV2 combines with J gene TRBJ2-3; 7 nucleotides line up with TRBD1. CDR1 and CDR2 from the germline V gene are SNHLY and FYNNEI. The trim removed 5 bases at V and 1 base at J, leaving 6 bases unmatched. The CDR3 loop spans 15 amino acids. As DNA, the CDR3 is TGTGCCAGCAGTCTGGACAGGAGCCGCACAGATACGCAGTATTTT. This gives the protein CASSLDRSRTDTQYF.

This clonotype was seen at least ten times. This chain links TRBV27 with TRBJ2-5, with 9 nucleotides matching TRBD1. With V trimmed by 2 bases and J by 2 bases, 3 bases remained unmatched. Germline assignment: CDR1 MNHEY and CDR2 SMNVEV (reference sequence). This CDR3 comprises 15 residues. The CDR3 spells CASSLTGQGQETQYF. CDR3 sequence (DNA): TGTGCCAGCAGTTTAACAGGACAGGGGCAAGAGACCCAGTACTTC.

This clonotype was recorded a few times. The chain couples TRBV5-1 to TRBJ2-7; no definite D call. From germline, CDR1 is SGHRS and CDR2 YFSETQ. The CDR3 extends over 13 amino acids. Deletions cut 4 bases from V and 2 bases from J, with 10 bases between. The CDR3 is CASSVERAYEQYF. CDR3 DNA sequence: TGCGCCAGCAGCGTGGAAAGGGCCTACGAGCAGTACTTC.

This clonotype showed up just a few times. The chain employs TRBV15 and TRBJ1-5; TRBD1 might be the D (5 bases). Germline V lookup: CDR1 LNHNV, CDR2 YYDKDF (reference sequence). Trimming shortened V by 2 bases and J by 1 base, and 15 bases separated the two germline ends. The CDR3 spans 17 residues. The chain's CDR3 is CATSRSGAGSSNQPQHF. The CDR3 DNA reads TGTGCCACCAGCAGATCCGGAGCAGGGAGCAGCAATCAGCCCCAGCATTTT.

In this sample, this clonotype turned up a few times. The J gene is TRBJ2-7, the V gene TRBV12-3 or TRBV12-4; 12 bases align to TRBD2. Trimming removed 2 bases from V and 4 bases from J; junction bases left unmatched: 9. The CDR3 loop spans 17 amino acids. The CDR3 coding sequence is TGTGCCAGCAGTTTAACCCCCACTAGCGGGAGGTTGTACGAGCAGTACTTC. Encoded protein: CASSLTPTSGRLYEQYF.